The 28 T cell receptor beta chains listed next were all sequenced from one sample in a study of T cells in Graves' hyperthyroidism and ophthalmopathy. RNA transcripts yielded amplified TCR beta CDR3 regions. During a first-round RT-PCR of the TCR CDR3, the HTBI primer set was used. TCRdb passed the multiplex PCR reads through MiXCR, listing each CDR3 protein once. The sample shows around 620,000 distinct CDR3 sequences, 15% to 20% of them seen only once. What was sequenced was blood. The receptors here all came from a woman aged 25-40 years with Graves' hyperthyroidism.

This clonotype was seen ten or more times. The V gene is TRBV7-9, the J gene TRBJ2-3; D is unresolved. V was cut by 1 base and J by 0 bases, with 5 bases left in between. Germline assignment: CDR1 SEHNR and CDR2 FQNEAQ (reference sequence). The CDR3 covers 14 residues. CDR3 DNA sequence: TGTGCCAGCAGCTTAGACAAGAGCACAGATACGCAGTATTTT. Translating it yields CASSLDKSTDTQYF.

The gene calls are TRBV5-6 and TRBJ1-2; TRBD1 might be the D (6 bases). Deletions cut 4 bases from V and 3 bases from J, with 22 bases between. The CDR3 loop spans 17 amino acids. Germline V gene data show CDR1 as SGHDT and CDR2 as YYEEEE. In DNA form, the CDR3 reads TGTGCCAGCAGCCCTGAACCCGGGACAAGCGGATACTATGGCTACACCTTC. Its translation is CASSPEPGTSGYYGYTF.

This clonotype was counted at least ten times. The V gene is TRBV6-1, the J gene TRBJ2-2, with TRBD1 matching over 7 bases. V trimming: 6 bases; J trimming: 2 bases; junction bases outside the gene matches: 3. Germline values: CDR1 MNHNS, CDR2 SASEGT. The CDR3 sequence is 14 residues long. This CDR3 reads CASSDRVNTGELFF. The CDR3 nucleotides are TGTGCCAGCAGCGACAGGGTCAACACCGGGGAGCTGTTTTTT.

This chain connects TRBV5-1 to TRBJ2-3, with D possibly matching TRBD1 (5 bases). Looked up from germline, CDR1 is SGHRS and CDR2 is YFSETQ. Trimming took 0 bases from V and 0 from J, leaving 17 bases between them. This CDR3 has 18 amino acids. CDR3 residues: CASSLDPGGQASTDTQYF. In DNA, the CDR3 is TGCGCCAGCAGCTTGGACCCGGGCGGACAAGCTAGCACAGATACGCAGTATTTT.

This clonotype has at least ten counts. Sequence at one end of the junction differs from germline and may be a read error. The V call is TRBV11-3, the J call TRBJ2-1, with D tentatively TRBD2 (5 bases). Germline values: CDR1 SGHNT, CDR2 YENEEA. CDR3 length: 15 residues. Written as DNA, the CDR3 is TGTGCCAGCACCTTAGATAGCGACTCCTACAATGAGCAGTTCTTC. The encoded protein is CASTLDSDSYNEQFF.

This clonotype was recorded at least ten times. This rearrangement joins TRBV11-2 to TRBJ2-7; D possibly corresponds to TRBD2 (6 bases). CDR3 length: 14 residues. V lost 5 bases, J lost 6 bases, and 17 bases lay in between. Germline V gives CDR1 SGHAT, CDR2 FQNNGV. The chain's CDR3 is CASSPAGGQGEQYF. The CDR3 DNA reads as TGTGCCAGCAGCCCAGCGGGCGGGCAGGGCGAGCAGTACTTC.

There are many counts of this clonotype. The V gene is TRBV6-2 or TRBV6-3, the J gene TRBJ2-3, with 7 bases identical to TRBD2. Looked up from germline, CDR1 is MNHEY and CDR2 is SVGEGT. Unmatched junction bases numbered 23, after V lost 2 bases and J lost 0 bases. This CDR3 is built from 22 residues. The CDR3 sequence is CASSYVQGSLETSQSSTDTQYF. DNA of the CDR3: TGTGCCAGCAGTTACGTCCAAGGTTCGTTGGAGACTAGCCAGTCTAGCACAGATACGCAGTATTTT.

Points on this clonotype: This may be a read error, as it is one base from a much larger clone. The CDR3 protein is CASSRAGLSGRGEQFF. The CDR3 DNA follows: TGTGCCAGCAGCCGGGCAGGGTTGAGCGGGAGGGGTGAGCAGTTCTTC. The chain carries TRBV2 and TRBJ2-1, with 10 nucleotides matching TRBD2. CDR3 length equals 16 residues. The V and J ends lost 6 bases and 9 bases, in that order; junction bases with no gene match: 14. Germline-derived CDR1 and CDR2 are SNHLY and FYNNEI.

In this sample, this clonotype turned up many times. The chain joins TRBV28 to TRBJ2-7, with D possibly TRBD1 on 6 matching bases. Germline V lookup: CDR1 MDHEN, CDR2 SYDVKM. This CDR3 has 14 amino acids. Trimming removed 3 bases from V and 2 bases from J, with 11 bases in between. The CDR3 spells CASSFWGQTYEQYF. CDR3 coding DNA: TGTGCCAGCAGTTTTTGGGGACAAACCTACGAGCAGTACTTC.

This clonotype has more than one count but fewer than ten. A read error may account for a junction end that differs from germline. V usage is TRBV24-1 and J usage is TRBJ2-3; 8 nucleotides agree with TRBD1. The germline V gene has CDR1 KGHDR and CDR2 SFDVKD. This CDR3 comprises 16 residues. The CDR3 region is CATSDPGQGVTATQYF. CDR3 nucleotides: TGTGCCACCAGTGACCCTGGACAGGGCGTAACAGCTACGCAGTATTTT.

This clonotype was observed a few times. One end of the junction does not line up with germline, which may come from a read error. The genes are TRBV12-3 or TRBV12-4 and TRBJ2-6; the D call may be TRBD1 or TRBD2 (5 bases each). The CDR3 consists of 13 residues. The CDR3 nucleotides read TGTGCCAGCGGATCCCCCGGGGCCAACGTCCCGACTTTC. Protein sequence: CASGSPGANVPTF.

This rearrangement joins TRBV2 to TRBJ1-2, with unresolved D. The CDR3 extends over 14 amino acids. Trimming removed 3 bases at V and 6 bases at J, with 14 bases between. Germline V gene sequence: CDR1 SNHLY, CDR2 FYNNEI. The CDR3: CASSDLDSFNGYTF. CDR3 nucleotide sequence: TGTGCCAGCAGTGACTTGGATTCCTTCAATGGCTACACCTTC.

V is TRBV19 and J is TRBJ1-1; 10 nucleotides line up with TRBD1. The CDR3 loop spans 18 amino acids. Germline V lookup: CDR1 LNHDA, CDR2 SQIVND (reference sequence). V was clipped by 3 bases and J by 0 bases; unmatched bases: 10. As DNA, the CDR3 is TGTGCCAGTAGTATTGCACGGGGACAGGGGCGATTGAACACTGAAGCTTTCTTT. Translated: CASSIARGQGRLNTEAFF.

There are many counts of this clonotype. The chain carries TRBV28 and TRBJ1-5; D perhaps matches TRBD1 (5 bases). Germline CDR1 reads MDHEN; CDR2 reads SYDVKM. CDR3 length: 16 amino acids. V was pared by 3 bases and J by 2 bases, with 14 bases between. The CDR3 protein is CASSFESGRGNQPQHF. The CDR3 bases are TGTGCCAGCAGTTTTGAGTCCGGCAGGGGCAATCAGCCCCAGCATTTT.

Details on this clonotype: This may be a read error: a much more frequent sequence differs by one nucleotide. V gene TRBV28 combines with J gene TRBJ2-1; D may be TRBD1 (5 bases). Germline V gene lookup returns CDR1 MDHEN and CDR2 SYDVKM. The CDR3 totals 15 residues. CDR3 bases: TGTGCCAGCAGTTTTCTACAGGTGGGAATCAATGAGCAGTCCTTC. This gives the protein CASSFLQVGINEQSF.

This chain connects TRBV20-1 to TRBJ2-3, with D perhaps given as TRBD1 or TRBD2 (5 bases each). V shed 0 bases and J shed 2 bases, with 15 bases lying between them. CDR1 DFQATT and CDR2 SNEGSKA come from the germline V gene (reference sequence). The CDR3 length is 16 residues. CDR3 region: CSARDIGMGLTDTQYF. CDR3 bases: TGCAGTGCTAGAGATATCGGGATGGGGCTCACAGATACGCAGTATTTT.

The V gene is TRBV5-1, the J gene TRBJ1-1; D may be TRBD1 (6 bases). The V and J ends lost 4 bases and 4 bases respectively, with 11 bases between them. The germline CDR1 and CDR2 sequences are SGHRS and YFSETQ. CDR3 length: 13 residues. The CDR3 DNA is TGCGCCAGCAGCCCTGCAGGGGCCACTGAAGCTTTCTTT. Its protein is CASSPAGATEAFF.

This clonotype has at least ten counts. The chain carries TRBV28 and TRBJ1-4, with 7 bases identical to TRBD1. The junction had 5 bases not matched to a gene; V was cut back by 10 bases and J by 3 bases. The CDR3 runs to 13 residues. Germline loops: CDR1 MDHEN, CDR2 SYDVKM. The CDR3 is CATRDSSNEKLFF. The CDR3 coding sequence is TGTGCCACCCGGGACAGCTCTAATGAAAAACTGTTTTTT.

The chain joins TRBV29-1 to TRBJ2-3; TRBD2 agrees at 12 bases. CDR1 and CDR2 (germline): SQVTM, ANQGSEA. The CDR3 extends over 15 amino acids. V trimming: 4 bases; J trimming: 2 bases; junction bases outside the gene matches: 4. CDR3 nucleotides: TGCAGCGTTGTTCTAGCGGGAGGGCCCACAGATACGCAGTATTTT. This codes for CSVVLAGGPTDTQYF.

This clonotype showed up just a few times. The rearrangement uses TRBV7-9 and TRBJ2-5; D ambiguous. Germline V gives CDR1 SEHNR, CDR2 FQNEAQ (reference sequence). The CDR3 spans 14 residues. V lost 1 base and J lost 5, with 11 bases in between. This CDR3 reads CASSLVSARETQYF. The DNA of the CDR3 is TGTGCCAGCAGCTTAGTGAGTGCCCGGGAGACCCAGTACTTC.

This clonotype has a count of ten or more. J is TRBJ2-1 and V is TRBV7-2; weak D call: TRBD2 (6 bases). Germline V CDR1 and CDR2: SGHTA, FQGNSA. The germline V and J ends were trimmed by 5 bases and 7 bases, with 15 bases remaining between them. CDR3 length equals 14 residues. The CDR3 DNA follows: TGTGCCAGCAGCCCAGCCCTCGGGACTAATGAGCAGTTCTTC. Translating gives CASSPALGTNEQFF.

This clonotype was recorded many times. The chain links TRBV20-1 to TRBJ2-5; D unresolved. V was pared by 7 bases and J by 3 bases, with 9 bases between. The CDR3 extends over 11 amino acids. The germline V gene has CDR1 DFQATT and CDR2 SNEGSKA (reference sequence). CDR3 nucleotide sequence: TGCAGTGGTCAGGTCGAAGAGACCCAGTACTTC. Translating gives CSGQVEETQYF.

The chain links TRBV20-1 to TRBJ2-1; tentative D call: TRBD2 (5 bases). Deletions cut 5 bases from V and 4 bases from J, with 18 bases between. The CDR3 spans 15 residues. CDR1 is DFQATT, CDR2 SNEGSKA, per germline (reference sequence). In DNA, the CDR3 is TGCAGTGCTCACCGGGGTGGAAGCGTTTACAATGAGCAGTTCTTC. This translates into CSAHRGGSVYNEQFF.

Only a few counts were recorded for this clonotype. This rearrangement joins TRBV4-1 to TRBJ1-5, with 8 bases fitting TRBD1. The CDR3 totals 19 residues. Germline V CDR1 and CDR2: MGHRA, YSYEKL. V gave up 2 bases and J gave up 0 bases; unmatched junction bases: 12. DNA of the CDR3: TGCGCCAGCAGCCAAAATCCGGACAGGGCGGATTATAGCAATCAGCCCCAGCATTTT. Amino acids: CASSQNPDRADYSNQPQHF.

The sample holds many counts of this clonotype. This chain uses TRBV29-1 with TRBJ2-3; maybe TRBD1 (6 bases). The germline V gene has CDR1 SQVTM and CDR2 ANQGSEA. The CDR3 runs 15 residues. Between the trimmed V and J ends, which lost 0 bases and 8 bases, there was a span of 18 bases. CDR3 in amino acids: CSVEDAQGPAVTQYF. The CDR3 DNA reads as TGCAGCGTTGAAGATGCGCAGGGGCCGGCGGTTACGCAGTATTTT.

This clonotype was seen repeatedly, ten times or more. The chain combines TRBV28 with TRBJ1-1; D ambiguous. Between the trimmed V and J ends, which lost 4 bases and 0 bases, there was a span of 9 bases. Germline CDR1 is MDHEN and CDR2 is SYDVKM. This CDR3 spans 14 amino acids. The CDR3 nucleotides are TGTGCCAGCAGTTCCGGGCCCCTGAACACTGAAGCTTTCTTT. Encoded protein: CASSSGPLNTEAFF. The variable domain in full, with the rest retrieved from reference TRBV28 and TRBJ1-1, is DVKVTQSSRYLVKRTGEKVFLECVQDMDHENMFWYRQDPGLGLRLIYFSYDVKMKEKGDIPEGYSVSREKKERFSLILESASTNQTSMYLCASSSGPLNTEAFFGQGTRLTVV.

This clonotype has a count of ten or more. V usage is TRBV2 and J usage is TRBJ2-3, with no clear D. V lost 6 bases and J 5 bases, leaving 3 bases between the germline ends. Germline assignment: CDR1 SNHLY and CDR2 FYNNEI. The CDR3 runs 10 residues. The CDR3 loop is CASRLDTQYF. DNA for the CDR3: TGTGCCAGCAGGTTAGATACGCAGTATTTT.

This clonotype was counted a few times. CDR3 sequence reads: CASSLISGQETQYF. For the CDR3, the DNA is TGCGCCAGCAGCTTGATCTCAGGCCAAGAGACCCAGTACTTC. J is TRBJ2-5 and V is TRBV5-1; D call uncertain. Deletions cut 1 base from V and 1 base from J, with 8 bases between. This CDR3 is built from 14 residues. Germline values: CDR1 SGHRS, CDR2 YFSETQ.